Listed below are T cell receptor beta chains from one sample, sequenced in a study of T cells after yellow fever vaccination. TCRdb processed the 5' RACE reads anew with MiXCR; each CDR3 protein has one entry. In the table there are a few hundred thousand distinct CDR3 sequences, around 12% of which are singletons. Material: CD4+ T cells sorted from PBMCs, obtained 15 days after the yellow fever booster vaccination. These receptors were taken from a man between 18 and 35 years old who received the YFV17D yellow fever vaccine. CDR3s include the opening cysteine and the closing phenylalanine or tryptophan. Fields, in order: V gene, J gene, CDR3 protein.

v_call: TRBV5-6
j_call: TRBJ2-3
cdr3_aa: CASSLALTGGTDTQYF

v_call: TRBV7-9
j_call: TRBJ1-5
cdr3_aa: CASSGSGQGVAQPQHF

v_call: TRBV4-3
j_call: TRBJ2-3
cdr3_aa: CASSPERGGTDTQYF

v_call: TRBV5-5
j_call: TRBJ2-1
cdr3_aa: CASSLATVLSYNEQFF

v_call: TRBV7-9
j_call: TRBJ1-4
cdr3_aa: CASSSGTGTTNEKLFF

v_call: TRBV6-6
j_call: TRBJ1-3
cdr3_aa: CASSKGQGLTIYF

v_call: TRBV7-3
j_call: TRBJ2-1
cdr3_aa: CASSLAVSGEQFF

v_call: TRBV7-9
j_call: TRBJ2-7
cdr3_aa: CASTRQEYDAEQYF

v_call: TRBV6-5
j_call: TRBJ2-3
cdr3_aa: CASSYSPGVLATDTQYF

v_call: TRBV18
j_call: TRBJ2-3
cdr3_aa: CASSPRVSRFLTDTQYF

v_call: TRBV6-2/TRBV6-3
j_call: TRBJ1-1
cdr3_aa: CASSPRQGQGTEAFF

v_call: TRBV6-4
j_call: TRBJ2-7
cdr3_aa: CASSDSSGGAYEQYF

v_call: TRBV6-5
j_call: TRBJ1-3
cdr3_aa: CASSQGQGTNTIYF

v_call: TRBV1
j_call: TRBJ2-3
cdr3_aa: CTSSQDRVGDTDTQYF

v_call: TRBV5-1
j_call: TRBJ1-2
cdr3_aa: CASSSQGLGYGYTF

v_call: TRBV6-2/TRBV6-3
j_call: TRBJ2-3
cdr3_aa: CAAGGEITDTQYF

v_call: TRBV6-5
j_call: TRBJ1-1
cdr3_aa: CASSPRTGSTEAFF

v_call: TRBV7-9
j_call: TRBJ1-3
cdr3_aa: CASSLAQGSGNTIYF

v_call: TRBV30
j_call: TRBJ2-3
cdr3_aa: CAWSVGTSPDTQYF

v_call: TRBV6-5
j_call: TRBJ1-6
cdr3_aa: CASSTATGTGNSPLHF

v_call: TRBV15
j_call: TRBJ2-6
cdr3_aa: CATSRGQGAGAGANVLTF

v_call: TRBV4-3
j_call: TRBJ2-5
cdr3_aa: CASSQGPGMGETQYF

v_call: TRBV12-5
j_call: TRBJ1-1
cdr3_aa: CASGLVERDTEAFF

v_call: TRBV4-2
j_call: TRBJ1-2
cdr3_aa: CASSQQAPNYGYTF

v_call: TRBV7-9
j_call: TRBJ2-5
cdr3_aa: CASSSEYTGGGETQYF

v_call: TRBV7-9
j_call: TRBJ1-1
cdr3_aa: CASSPRGANLLGTEAFF

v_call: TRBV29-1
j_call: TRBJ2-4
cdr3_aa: CSVVGRLAKNIQYF

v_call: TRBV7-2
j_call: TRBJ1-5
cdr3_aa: CASSLRGLQPQHF

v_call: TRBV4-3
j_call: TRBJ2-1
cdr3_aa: CASSQNTGYEQFF

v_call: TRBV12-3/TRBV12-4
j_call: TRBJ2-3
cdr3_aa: CASRGTSGNTDTQYF

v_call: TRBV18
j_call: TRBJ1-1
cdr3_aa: CASFVRDTLGEAFF

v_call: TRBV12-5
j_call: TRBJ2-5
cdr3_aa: CASGLAGQKTQYF

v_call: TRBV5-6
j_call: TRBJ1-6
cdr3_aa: CASRRGQYNSPLHF

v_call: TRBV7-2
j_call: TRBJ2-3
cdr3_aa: CASSLWQTDTQYF

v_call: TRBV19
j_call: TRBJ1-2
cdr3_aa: CASSPDSRGYGYTF

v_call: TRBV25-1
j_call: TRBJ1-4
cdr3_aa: CASSEQPWELFF

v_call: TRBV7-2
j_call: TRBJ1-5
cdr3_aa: CASSRQGSSGQPQHF

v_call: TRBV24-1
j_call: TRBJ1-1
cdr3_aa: CATSPRGGTEAFF

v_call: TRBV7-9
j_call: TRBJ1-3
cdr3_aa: CASSSRQGSSGNTIYF

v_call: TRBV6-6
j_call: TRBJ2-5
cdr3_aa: CASSYYIRAGAEGTQYF

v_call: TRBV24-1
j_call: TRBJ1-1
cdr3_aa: CATSDSGRGNTEAFF

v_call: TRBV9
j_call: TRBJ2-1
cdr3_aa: CASSVDRVIGNEQFF

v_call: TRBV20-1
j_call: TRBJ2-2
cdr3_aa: CSVDRRQVRGGELFF

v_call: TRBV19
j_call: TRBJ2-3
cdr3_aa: CASSQAGPPWDTQYF

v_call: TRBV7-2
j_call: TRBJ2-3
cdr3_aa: CASSFYREVDTQYF

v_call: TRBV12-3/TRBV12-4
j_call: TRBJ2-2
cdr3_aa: CASSPTSSGTGELFF

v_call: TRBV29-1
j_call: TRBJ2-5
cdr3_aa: CSVVRSGAGETQYF

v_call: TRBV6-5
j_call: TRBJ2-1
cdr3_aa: CASSPRVPHNEQFF

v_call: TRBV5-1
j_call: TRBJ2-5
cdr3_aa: CASSLGLAGRETQYF

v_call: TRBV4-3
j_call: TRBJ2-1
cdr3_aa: CASSQDPSGTGGTDNEQFF

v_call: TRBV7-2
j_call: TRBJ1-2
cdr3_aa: CASSNYLLDNYGYTF

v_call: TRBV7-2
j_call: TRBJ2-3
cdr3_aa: CASSLRGPTGTSGPHKITDTQYF

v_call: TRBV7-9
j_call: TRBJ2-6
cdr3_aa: CATPLGPLLLGANVLTF

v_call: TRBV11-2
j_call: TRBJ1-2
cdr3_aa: CASSQTGAGGYTF

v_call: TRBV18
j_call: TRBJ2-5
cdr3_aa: CASSPYQETQYF

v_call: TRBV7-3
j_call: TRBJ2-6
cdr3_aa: CASSPPGDNVLTF

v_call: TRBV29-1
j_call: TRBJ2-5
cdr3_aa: CSAHRGLGETQYF

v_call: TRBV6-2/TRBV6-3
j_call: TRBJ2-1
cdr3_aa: CASTNEGLAGYNEQFF